This T cell receptor beta chain was captured by sequencing in a study of identical twins. This clonotype was observed a few times. The antigen is not known. Whole-study findings and limits: Reduced insertions were recorded for abundant cord blood beta clonotypes, with no such pattern in memory repertoires. For out-of-frame alpha sequences shared by twins, low generation probability was in excess.

Template switching (which added a universal primer site) was used, and cDNA carried unique molecular identifiers. TCRdb ran MiXCR on the 5' RACE reads and lists one entry per CDR3 protein. The sample has about 250,000 distinct CDR3 sequences, about 7.5% seen once. The CDR3 runs 14 residues. V lost 6 bases to trimming and J lost 6 bases; unmatched junction nucleotides: 10. The sample was also reused in another study, on yellow fever vaccine responses in identical twins.

The chain recombines TRBV12-3 or TRBV12-4 with TRBJ1-2, with 7 bases aligning to TRBD1. Input material: CD8+ T cells sorted from blood. This TCR was sampled from a woman younger than 35 in good health. The CDR3 DNA follows: TGTGCCAGCAGCCTCAGACAGGGTCGGGATGGCTACACCTTC. This codes for CASSLRQGRDGYTF.